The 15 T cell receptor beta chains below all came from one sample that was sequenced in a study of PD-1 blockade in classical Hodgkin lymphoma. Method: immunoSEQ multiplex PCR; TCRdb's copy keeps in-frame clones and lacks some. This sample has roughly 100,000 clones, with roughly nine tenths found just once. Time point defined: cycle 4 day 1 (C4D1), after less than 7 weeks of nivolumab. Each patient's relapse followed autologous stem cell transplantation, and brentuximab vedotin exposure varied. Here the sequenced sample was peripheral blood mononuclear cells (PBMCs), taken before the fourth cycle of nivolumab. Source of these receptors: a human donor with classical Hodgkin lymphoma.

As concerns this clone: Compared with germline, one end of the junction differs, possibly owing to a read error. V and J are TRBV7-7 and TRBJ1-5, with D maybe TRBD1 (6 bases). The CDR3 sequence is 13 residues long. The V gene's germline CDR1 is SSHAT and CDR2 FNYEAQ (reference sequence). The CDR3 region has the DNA TGTGCTAGCAAAGAGGGGGGGAATCAGCCCCAGCATTTT. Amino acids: CASKEGGNQPQHF.

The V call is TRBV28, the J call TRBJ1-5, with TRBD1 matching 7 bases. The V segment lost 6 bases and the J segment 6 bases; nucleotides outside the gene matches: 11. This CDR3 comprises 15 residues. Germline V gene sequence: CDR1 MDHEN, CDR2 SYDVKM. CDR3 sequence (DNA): TGTGCCAGCAGCCGAAGACAGGGTATGCGTCAGCCCCAGCATTTT. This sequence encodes CASSRRQGMRQPQHF.

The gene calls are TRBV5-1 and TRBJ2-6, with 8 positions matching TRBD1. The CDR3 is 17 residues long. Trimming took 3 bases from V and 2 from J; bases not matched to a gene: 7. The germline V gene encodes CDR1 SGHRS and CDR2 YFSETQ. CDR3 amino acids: CASSSPRTGTGANVLTF. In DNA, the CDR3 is TGCGCCAGCAGCTCCCCACGGACAGGGACTGGGGCCAACGTCCTGACTTTC.

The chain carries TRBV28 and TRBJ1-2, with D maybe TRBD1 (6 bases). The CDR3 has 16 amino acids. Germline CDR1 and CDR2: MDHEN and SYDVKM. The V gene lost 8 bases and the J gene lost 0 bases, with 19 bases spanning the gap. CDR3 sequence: CASLARGRGSNYGYTF. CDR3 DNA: TGTGCCAGCCTCGCCAGGGGACGGGGATCTAACTATGGCTACACCTTC.

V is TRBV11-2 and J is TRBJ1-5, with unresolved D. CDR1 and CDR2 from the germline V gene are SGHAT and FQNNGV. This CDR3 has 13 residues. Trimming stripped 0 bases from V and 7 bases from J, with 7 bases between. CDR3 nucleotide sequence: TGTGCCAGCAGCTTAGATCTGCGGCAGCCCCAGCATTTT. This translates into CASSLDLRQPQHF. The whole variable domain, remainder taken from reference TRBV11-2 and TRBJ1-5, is EAGVAQSPRYKIIEKRQSVAFWCNPISGHATLYWYQQILGQGPKLLIQFQNNGVVDDSQLPKDRFSAERLKGVDSTLKIQPAKLEDSAVYLCASSLDLRQPQHFGDGTRLSIL.

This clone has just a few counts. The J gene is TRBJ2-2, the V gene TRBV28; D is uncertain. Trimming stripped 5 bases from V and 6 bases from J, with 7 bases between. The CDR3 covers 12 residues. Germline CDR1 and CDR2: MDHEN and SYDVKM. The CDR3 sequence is CASSPSAGELFF. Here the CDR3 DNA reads TGTGCCAGCAGTCCCTCGGCCGGGGAGCTGTTTTTT.

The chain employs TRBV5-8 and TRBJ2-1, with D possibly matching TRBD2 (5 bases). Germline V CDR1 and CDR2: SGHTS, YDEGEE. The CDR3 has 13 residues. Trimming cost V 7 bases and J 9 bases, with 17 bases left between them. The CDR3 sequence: CASEGYYAVEQFF. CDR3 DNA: TGTGCCAGCGAGGGATATTACGCGGTTGAGCAGTTCTTC.

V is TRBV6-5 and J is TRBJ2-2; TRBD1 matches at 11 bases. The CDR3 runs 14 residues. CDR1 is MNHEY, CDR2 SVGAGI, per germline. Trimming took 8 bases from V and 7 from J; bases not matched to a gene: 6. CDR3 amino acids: CASQGQGAIGELFF. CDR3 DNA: TGTGCCAGCCAAGGACAGGGGGCAATCGGGGAGCTGTTTTTT.

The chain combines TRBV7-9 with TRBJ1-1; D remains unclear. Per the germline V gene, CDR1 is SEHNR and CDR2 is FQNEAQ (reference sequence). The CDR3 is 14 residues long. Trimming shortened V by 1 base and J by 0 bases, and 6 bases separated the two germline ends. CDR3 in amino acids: CASSLDLVNTEAFF. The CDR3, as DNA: TGTGCCAGCAGCTTAGATCTCGTGAACACTGAAGCTTTCTTT.

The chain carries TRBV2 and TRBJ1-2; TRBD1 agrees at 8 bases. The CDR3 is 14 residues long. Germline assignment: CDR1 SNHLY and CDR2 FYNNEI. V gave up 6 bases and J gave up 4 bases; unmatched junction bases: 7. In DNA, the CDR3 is TGTGCCAGCAGCGGTCTTACAGGGGGCTATGGCTACACCTTC. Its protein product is CASSGLTGGYGYTF.

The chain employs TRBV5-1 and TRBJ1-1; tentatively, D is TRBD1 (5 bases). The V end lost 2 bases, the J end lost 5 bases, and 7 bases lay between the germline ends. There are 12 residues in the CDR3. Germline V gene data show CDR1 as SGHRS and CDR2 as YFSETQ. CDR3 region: CASSFGGTEAFF. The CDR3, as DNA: TGCGCCAGCAGCTTCGGGGGAACTGAAGCTTTCTTT.

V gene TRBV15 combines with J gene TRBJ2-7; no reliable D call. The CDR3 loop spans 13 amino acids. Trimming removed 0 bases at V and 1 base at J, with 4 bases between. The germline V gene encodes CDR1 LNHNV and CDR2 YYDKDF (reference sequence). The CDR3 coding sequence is TGTGCCACCAGCAGAGATAGGTCCTACGAGCAGTACTTC. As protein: CATSRDRSYEQYF.

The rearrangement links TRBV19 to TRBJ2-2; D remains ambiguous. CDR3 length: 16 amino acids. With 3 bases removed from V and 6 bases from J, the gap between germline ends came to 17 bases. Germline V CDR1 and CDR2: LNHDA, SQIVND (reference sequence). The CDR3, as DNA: TGTGCCAGTAGTATTAGGCCGTTCTCGGCATCCGGGGAGCTGTTTTTT. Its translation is CASSIRPFSASGELFF.

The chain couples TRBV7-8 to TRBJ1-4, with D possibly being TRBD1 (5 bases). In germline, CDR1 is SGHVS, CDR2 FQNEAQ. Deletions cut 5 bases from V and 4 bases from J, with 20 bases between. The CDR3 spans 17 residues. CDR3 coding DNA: TGTGCCAGCAGCCCTGGTAGGCGAGGGGCCCTTAATGAAAAACTGTTTTTT. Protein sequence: CASSPGRRGALNEKLFF.

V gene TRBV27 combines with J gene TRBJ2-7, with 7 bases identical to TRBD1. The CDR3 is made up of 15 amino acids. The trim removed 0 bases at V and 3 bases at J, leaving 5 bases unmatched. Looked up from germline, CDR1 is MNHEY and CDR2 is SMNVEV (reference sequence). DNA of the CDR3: TGTGCCAGCAGTTTATCAAGGGGGCTTGGCTACGAGCAGTACTTC. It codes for CASSLSRGLGYEQYF.